This entry lists 14 T cell receptor beta chains sequenced from one sample in a study of control samples from healthy donors and cancer patients. Sequenced by immunoSEQ multiplex PCR; TCRdb stores in-frame clones only, minus some. The sample consists of 150,000 to 200,000 clones, about 94% of them appearing once. Input material: PBMCs. The source is a man in his sixties with colorectal cancer.

V and J are TRBV28 and TRBJ1-4; TRBD1 matches 10 bases. The ends lost 5 bases at V and 6 bases at J; junction bases unmatched: 9. Germline V lookup: CDR1 MDHEN, CDR2 SYDVKM. The CDR3 is 16 amino acids. CDR3 sequence reads: CASSLTSGTGDEKLFF. CDR3 DNA sequence: TGTGCCAGCAGTCTAACCTCCGGGACAGGGGATGAAAAACTGTTTTTT.

V gene TRBV27 combines with J gene TRBJ1-6; 9 positions agree with TRBD1. V shed 5 bases and J 7 bases; nucleotides not matched to a gene: 9. This CDR3 has 16 amino acids. Germline assignment: CDR1 MNHEY and CDR2 SMNVEV (reference sequence). CDR3 DNA: TGTGCCAGCAGTCCCCGACAGGGGGTCTCCAATTCACCCCTCCACTTT. It translates to CASSPRQGVSNSPLHF.

The V and J genes are TRBV7-2 and TRBJ2-5, with 9 bases matching TRBD2. The CDR3 is 16 amino acids. CDR1 is SGHTA, CDR2 FQGNSA, per germline. With 6 bases clipped from V and 5 bases from J, the junction kept 13 bases outside the gene matches. The chain's CDR3 is CASRKRSGGRSETQYF. The CDR3, as DNA: TGTGCCAGCAGAAAGCGGAGCGGGGGGCGATCTGAGACCCAGTACTTC.

The genes are TRBV18 and TRBJ1-1; 11 nucleotides line up with TRBD1. With V trimmed by 8 bases and J by 3 bases, 14 bases remained unmatched. CDR3 length equals 17 residues. Looked up from germline, CDR1 is KGHSH and CDR2 is LQKENI. CDR3: CASQPRDRGIGDTEAFF. In DNA form, the CDR3 reads TGTGCCAGCCAACCGAGGGACAGGGGGATAGGGGACACTGAAGCTTTCTTT.

The genes are TRBV5-1 and TRBJ1-2, with D possibly being TRBD1 (6 bases). The CDR3 loop spans 15 amino acids. V was shortened by 0 bases and J by 5 bases, with 14 bases between the two germline ends. Germline V gives CDR1 SGHRS, CDR2 YFSETQ. The CDR3 region has the DNA TGCGCCAGCAGCTTGGGACAGGAACGGGGATATGGCTACACCTTC. This sequence encodes CASSLGQERGYGYTF.

This chain joins TRBV5-1 and TRBJ2-5, with D possibly matching TRBD2 (5 bases). V shed 4 bases and J shed 5 bases, with 12 bases lying between them. The germline V gene encodes CDR1 SGHRS and CDR2 YFSETQ. CDR3 length: 13 residues. The CDR3 reads CASSPNTGETQYF. CDR3 coding DNA: TGCGCCAGCAGCCCGAATACGGGGGAGACCCAGTACTTC.

This clone appeared a single time. The rearrangement links TRBV6-6 to TRBJ1-2; D unresolved. This CDR3 region has 11 residues. CDR1 and CDR2 (germline): MNHNY, SVGAGI (reference sequence). Trimming pared 5 bases from V and 8 bases from J, leaving 9 bases between. In DNA, the CDR3 is TGTGCCAGCAGTCGTGACGAGGGCTACACCTTC. As protein: CASSRDEGYTF.

CDR3 nucleotide sequence: TGTGCCAGCAGCGAACGGACAGACGGAGGTGAAGCTTTCTTT. It specifies CASSERTDGGEAFF. The rearrangement links TRBV9 to TRBJ1-1; TRBD1 is a possible D gene (6 bases). Germline V gene sequence: CDR1 SGDLS, CDR2 YYNGEE. The CDR3 has 14 residues. Trimming shortened V by 3 bases and J by 7 bases, and 16 bases separated the two germline ends.

V gene TRBV2 combines with J gene TRBJ2-7, with 7 bases lining up with TRBD1. Germline-derived CDR1 and CDR2 are SNHLY and FYNNEI. V shed 8 bases and J 3 bases; nucleotides not matched to a gene: 4. This CDR3 comprises 12 residues. CDR3 sequence (DNA): TGTGCCAGCCGGGACAGCTACTACGAGCAGTACTTC. This gives the protein CASRDSYYEQYF.

CDR3 sequence (DNA): TGTGCCAGCAGTTATTCAGGGGAGGGCGGGGAGCTGTTTTTT. Protein: CASSYSGEGGELFF. The rearrangement joins TRBV6-5 to TRBJ2-2; a possible D gene is TRBD2 (7 bases). The germline gives CDR1 MNHEY, CDR2 SVGAGI. The CDR3 extends over 14 amino acids. The V end was cut by 3 bases, the J end by 7 bases, with 12 bases between.

The V call is TRBV29-1, the J call TRBJ2-2; D gene unclear. Germline CDR1 reads SQVTM; CDR2 reads ANQGSEA. The CDR3 runs to 14 residues. V gave up 3 bases and J gave up 1 base, with 9 bases separating them. CDR3 in amino acids: CSVESFGNTGELFF. The DNA for the CDR3 is TGCAGCGTTGAGTCTTTCGGGAACACCGGGGAGCTGTTTTTT.

The CDR3 DNA sequence: TGCGCCAGCAAACAGAGCGGACAAGAGACCCAGTACTTC. Translated: CASKQSGQETQYF. The V call is TRBV5-1, the J call TRBJ2-5, with D tentatively TRBD2 (5 bases). Germline V CDR1 and CDR2: SGHRS, YFSETQ. The germline V and J ends were trimmed by 6 bases and 2 bases, with 11 bases remaining between them. The CDR3 loop spans 13 amino acids.

The J gene is TRBJ2-7, the V gene TRBV9; 8 positions match TRBD1. Germline CDR1 SGDLS, CDR2 YYNGEE. CDR3 size: 14 residues. V was pared by 3 bases and J by 2 bases, with 4 bases of the junction left unmatched. CDR3 DNA sequence: TGTGCCAGCAGCGCCAAGGGACAGGCCTACGAGCAGTACTTC. Residues: CASSAKGQAYEQYF.

V and J are TRBV6-2 or TRBV6-3 and TRBJ2-5, with TRBD1 matching over 9 bases. CDR1 is MNHEY and CDR2 is SVGEGT in the germline V gene. This CDR3 contains 14 residues. The J segment lost 5 bases and the V segment lost 5 bases, leaving 6 bases of the junction unmatched. CDR3 in amino acids: CASSDRDRVETQYF. The CDR3 DNA is TGTGCCAGCAGTGACCGGGACAGGGTTGAGACCCAGTACTTC.